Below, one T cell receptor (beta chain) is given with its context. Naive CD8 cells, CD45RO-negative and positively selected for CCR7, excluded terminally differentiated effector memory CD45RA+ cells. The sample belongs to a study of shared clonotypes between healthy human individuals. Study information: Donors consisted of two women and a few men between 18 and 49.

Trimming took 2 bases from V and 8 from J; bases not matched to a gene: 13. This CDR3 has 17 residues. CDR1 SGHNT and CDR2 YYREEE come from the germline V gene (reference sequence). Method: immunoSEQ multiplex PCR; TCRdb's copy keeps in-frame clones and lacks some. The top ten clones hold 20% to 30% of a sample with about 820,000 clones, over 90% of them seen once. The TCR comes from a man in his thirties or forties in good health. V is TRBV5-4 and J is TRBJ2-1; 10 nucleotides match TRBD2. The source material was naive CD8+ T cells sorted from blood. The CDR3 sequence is CASSFGRSTSGLDEQFF. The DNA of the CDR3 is TGTGCCAGCAGCTTCGGCCGATCGACTAGCGGGTTGGATGAGCAGTTCTTC.